The clone carrying this T cell receptor beta chain was observed a handful of times. The antigen is not known. Trimming pared 1 base from V and 5 bases from J, leaving 6 bases between. The CDR3 is 12 amino acids. The data were taken from a study of blood T cells in healthy people across ages. General study findings and limits: PBMCs left unsorted prevented a conclusive naive versus antigen-experienced comparison.

Total RNA extraction produced at least 5 micrograms (per sample) for the study. Primers used in a second PCR of about 7 to 12 cycles were a sample-barcoded 5' primer and a J-beta primer mix. TCRdb independently ran MiXCR on the 5' RACE reads; one entry per CDR3 protein. The sample records over a million distinct CDR3 sequences, around 39% being singletons. The TCR was taken from a woman aged 18-29 years in good health. The chain links TRBV12-3 or TRBV12-4 to TRBJ2-7; D not resolved. Sequenced: blood. The CDR3 DNA is TGTGCCAGCAGTTTAGTGGTCGACGAGCAGTACTTC. This translates into CASSLVVDEQYF.